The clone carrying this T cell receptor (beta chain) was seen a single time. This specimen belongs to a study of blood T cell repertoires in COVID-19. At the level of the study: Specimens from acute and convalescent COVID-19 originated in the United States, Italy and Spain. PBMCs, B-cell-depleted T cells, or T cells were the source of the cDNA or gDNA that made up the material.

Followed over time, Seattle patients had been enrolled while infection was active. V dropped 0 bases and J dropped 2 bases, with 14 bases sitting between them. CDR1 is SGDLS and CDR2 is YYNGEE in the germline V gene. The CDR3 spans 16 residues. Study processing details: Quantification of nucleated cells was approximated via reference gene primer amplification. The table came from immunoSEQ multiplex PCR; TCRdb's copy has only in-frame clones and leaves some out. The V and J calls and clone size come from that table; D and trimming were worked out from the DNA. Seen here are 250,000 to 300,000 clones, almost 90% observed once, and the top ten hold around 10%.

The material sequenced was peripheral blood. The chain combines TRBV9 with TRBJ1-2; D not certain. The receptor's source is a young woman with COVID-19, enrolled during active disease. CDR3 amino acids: CASSVDGEGLNYGYTF. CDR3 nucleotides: TGTGCCAGCAGCGTAGACGGAGAGGGCTTAAACTATGGCTACACCTTC. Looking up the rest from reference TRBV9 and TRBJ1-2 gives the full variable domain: DSGVTQTPKHLITATGQRVTLRCSPRSGDLSVYWYQQSLDQGLQFLIQYYNGEERAKGNILERFSAQQFPDLHSELNLSSLELGDSALYFCASSVDGEGLNYGYTFGSGTRLTVV.